This record looks at one T cell receptor (beta chain) sequence and its context. The antigen remains unidentified. TCRdb's table, derived via immunoSEQ multiplex PCR, lists solely in-frame clones and lacks some. Counted here are under 850,000 clones, over 55% occurring once; the ten biggest clones make up less than 2%. The sample originates from a study of shared clonotypes between healthy human individuals. General study findings and limits: Sharing of clonotypes among donors was expected to vary with sequencing depth. Rarefaction curves obtained for sorted subsets showed sequencing incomplete despite large depth. Sampling involved blood alone; tissue repertoires likely differ. As a rule, naive subsets had a larger estimated richness than memory subsets.

Germline V gives CDR1 SGHNT, CDR2 YYREEE (reference sequence). J lost 6 bases, V lost 0 bases, and 2 bases had no gene match. This CDR3 is 13 amino acids long. The genes are TRBV5-4 and TRBJ1-2, with 7 positions matching TRBD1. The sequenced sample consisted of memory CD4+ T cells sorted from blood. Regarding subset: CD45RA-negative fraction. This receptor was identified in a young woman in good health. The CDR3 DNA reads as TGTGCCAGCAGCTTGGCAGGGGGACATGGCTACACCTTC. Residues: CASSLAGGHGYTF.